The rows below give T cell receptor beta chains drawn from one sample of a study of blood T cell repertoires in COVID-19. The protocol was immunoSEQ multiplex PCR, while the TCRdb copy is restricted to in-frame clones and leaves out a portion. Of hundreds of thousands of clones listed, around 87% are singletons. Material: peripheral blood. These receptors all stem from a woman in her fifties or sixties who had recovered from COVID-19. CDR3s include the opening cysteine and the closing phenylalanine or tryptophan. D genes are given only for firm matches. Size values are once, few and many counts, or a class for expanded clones, and some rows have none.

J gene: TRBJ2-1
D gene: TRBD2
V gene: TRBV4-1
clone size: .
CDR3 DNA: TGCGCCAGCAGCCAAGTAAGGGTCGCTAGCGGGAGCAATGAGCAGTTCTTC
CDR3 protein: CASSQVRVASGSNEQFF

J gene: TRBJ2-7
D gene: .
V gene: TRBV30
clone size: few
CDR3 DNA: TGTGCCTGGAGTGTGGAGACAGGATTCTACGAGCAGTACTTC
CDR3 protein: CAWSVETGFYEQYF

J gene: TRBJ1-2
D gene: .
V gene: TRBV6-6
clone size: .
CDR3 DNA: TGTGCCAGCACTGACAGTTTTGGCTACACCTTC
CDR3 protein: CASTDSFGYTF

J gene: TRBJ2-7
D gene: TRBD1
V gene: TRBV7-6
clone size: .
CDR3 DNA: TGTGCCAGCAGCTTAGGACGGTCGGGGACAGGGGTTTACGAGCAGTACTTC
CDR3 protein: CASSLGRSGTGVYEQYF

J gene: TRBJ2-7
D gene: TRBD1
V gene: TRBV3-1/TRBV3-2
clone size: .
CDR3 DNA: TGTGCCAGCAGCATGGGGACAGTCGACGAGCAGTACTTC
CDR3 protein: CASSMGTVDEQYF

J gene: TRBJ1-4
D gene: .
V gene: TRBV3-1/TRBV3-2
clone size: .
CDR3 DNA: TGTGCCAGCAGCCAAGGGGACCGGGAGCCCTCGGGGGTGTTTTTT
CDR3 protein: CASSQGDREPSGVFF

J gene: TRBJ2-3
D gene: .
V gene: TRBV30
clone size: .
CDR3 DNA: TGTGCCTGGTCCCGTCTCCCCGATACGCAGTATTTT
CDR3 protein: CAWSRLPDTQYF

J gene: TRBJ2-7
D gene: .
V gene: TRBV4-1
clone size: .
CDR3 DNA: TGCGCCAGCAGCCACCCCGGTCGGGAGCAGTACTTC
CDR3 protein: CASSHPGREQYF

J gene: TRBJ2-2
D gene: .
V gene: TRBV28
clone size: few
CDR3 DNA: TGTGCCAGCAGCCAGCGGTGGGGGGCGAACACCGGGGAGCTGTTTTTT
CDR3 protein: CASSQRWGANTGELFF

J gene: TRBJ2-1
D gene: .
V gene: TRBV4-1
clone size: .
CDR3 DNA: TGCGCCAGCAGCCAAGGCAGGGGCTACTCTAACAATGAGCAGTTCTTC
CDR3 protein: CASSQGRGYSNNEQFF

J gene: TRBJ2-1
D gene: .
V gene: TRBV4-2
clone size: .
CDR3 DNA: TGTGCCAGCAGCCAAGATATCCCCTCCTCCTCAGGCTCCTACAATGAGCAGTTCTTC
CDR3 protein: CASSQDIPSSSGSYNEQFF

J gene: TRBJ2-1
D gene: .
V gene: TRBV5-1
clone size: .
CDR3 DNA: TGCGCCAGCAGCTGGAGGGACGGCCACTCCTACAATGAGCAGTTCTTC
CDR3 protein: CASSWRDGHSYNEQFF

J gene: TRBJ2-7
D gene: TRBD1
V gene: TRBV6-5
clone size: .
CDR3 DNA: TGTGCCAGCAGTTACCAGGGGGCGGGATACGAGCAGTACTTC
CDR3 protein: CASSYQGAGYEQYF

J gene: TRBJ2-1
D gene: .
V gene: TRBV6-5
clone size: .
CDR3 DNA: TGTGCCAGCAGTTATGTGGCCCAGGCGCGTGAGCAGTTCTTC
CDR3 protein: CASSYVAQAREQFF

J gene: TRBJ2-7
D gene: .
V gene: TRBV19
clone size: .
CDR3 DNA: TGTGCCAGTAGTATTTGGTCTAGCGCACCCTACGAGCAGTACTTC
CDR3 protein: CASSIWSSAPYEQYF

J gene: TRBJ2-7
D gene: .
V gene: TRBV5-1
clone size: .
CDR3 DNA: TGCGCCAGCAGCACCGGACAGAGCCCTAGCTCCTACGAGCAGTACTTC
CDR3 protein: CASSTGQSPSSYEQYF

J gene: TRBJ2-7
D gene: TRBD1
V gene: TRBV3-1/TRBV3-2
clone size: .
CDR3 DNA: TGTGCCAGCAGCAAGGGACAGGGCCCAGGGTACTTC
CDR3 protein: CASSKGQGPGYF

J gene: TRBJ2-5
D gene: TRBD1
V gene: TRBV2
clone size: .
CDR3 DNA: TGTGCCAGCAGTGTCACCGGGACAGGGGGCGGGGGGACCCAGTACTTC
CDR3 protein: CASSVTGTGGGGTQYF

J gene: TRBJ2-1
D gene: TRBD2
V gene: TRBV30
clone size: .
CDR3 DNA: TGTGCCTGCTCGCAGTCCCCGGGAGGGTCTTCCTATGAGCAGTTCTTC
CDR3 protein: CACSQSPGGSSYEQFF

J gene: TRBJ2-7
D gene: TRBD2
V gene: TRBV10-3
clone size: .
CDR3 DNA: TGTGCCATCAGAGATAGCGGGGGGGCAACCTACGAGCAGTACTTC
CDR3 protein: CAIRDSGGATYEQYF

J gene: TRBJ1-5
D gene: .
V gene: TRBV28
clone size: .
CDR3 DNA: TGTGCCAGCAGTCAAGGGGCAATTCAGCCCCAGCATTTT
CDR3 protein: CASSQGAIQPQHF

J gene: TRBJ2-7
D gene: TRBD2
V gene: TRBV25-1
clone size: .
CDR3 DNA: TGTGCCAGCAGTGTGACCAGCGGGAGGGACGAGCAGTACTTC
CDR3 protein: CASSVTSGRDEQYF

J gene: TRBJ2-4
D gene: TRBD1
V gene: TRBV4-1
clone size: .
CDR3 DNA: TGCGCCAGCAGCCCAATCATGCAGACAGGGGAGCACATTCAGTACTTC
CDR3 protein: CASSPIMQTGEHIQYF

J gene: TRBJ2-3
D gene: .
V gene: TRBV19
clone size: .
CDR3 DNA: TGTGCCAGTAGTCCTCAAGCAGGGGCGGATACGCAGTATTTT
CDR3 protein: CASSPQAGADTQYF

J gene: TRBJ1-1
D gene: .
V gene: TRBV27
clone size: .
CDR3 DNA: TGTGCCAGCAGTCAGGGACTAGGGGCTGAAGCTTTCTTT
CDR3 protein: CASSQGLGAEAFF

J gene: TRBJ2-5
D gene: TRBD2
V gene: TRBV7-2
clone size: .
CDR3 DNA: TGTGCCAGCAGCTTAGGACATAGCGGGAGCTGGGAAGAGACCCAGTACTTC
CDR3 protein: CASSLGHSGSWEETQYF

J gene: TRBJ1-2
D gene: TRBD1
V gene: TRBV5-1
clone size: once
CDR3 DNA: TGCGCCAGCAGCTTCTATTCTTTAGGGCGACAGGGACTTTATACCCGGGGCTACACCTTC
CDR3 protein: CASSFYSLGRQGLYTRGYTF

J gene: TRBJ2-1
D gene: .
V gene: TRBV29-1
clone size: .
CDR3 DNA: TGCAGCGTTGAAGGGGCTAGGGAGTCCTACAATGAGCAGTTCTTC
CDR3 protein: CSVEGARESYNEQFF

J gene: TRBJ1-4
D gene: .
V gene: TRBV30
clone size: few
CDR3 DNA: TGTGCCTGGAGTGGTGAACCGCCAGCGGGTGAAAAACTGTTTTTT
CDR3 protein: CAWSGEPPAGEKLFF

J gene: TRBJ1-4
D gene: TRBD1
V gene: TRBV4-1
clone size: .
CDR3 DNA: TGCGCCAGCAGCCCGCGGACAGGGGTGGATGAACTGTTTTTT
CDR3 protein: CASSPRTGVDELFF

J gene: TRBJ2-1
D gene: TRBD1
V gene: TRBV2
clone size: .
CDR3 DNA: TGTGCCAGCATCTTCACAGGGGGAAATGAGCAGTTCTTC
CDR3 protein: CASIFTGGNEQFF

J gene: TRBJ1-3
D gene: TRBD1
V gene: TRBV7-2
clone size: .
CDR3 DNA: TGTGCCAGCAGCGACCAGGGGGAACTTGGAAACACCATATATTTT
CDR3 protein: CASSDQGELGNTIYF

J gene: TRBJ1-4
D gene: TRBD1
V gene: TRBV5-5
clone size: .
CDR3 DNA: TGTGCAAGCTCATTTGTAGGACAGGATAATGAAAAACTGTTTTTT
CDR3 protein: CASSFVGQDNEKLFF

J gene: TRBJ2-7
D gene: TRBD2
V gene: TRBV5-1
clone size: .
CDR3 DNA: TGCGCCAGCAGCCCAGGGACTAGCGGGAGTCCCTACGAGCAGTACTTC
CDR3 protein: CASSPGTSGSPYEQYF

J gene: TRBJ2-3
D gene: TRBD2
V gene: TRBV4-3
clone size: .
CDR3 DNA: TGCGCCAGCAGCCAGGAGACTAGCCAGGCCGCAGATACGCAGTATTTT
CDR3 protein: CASSQETSQAADTQYF

J gene: TRBJ2-3
D gene: TRBD2
V gene: TRBV7-2
clone size: once
CDR3 DNA: TGTGCCAGCAGACCAAGACTAGCGGGAGGGGCGCAGTATTTT
CDR3 protein: CASRPRLAGGAQYF

J gene: TRBJ2-3
D gene: .
V gene: TRBV7-3
clone size: .
CDR3 DNA: TGTGCCAGCAGCCGGGTCCCCCCCCCAGATACGCAGTATTTT
CDR3 protein: CASSRVPPPDTQYF

J gene: TRBJ2-7
D gene: TRBD2
V gene: TRBV10-2
clone size: .
CDR3 DNA: TGCGCCAGCACCCCTAGCGGGAGGGCCAACGAGCAGTACTTC
CDR3 protein: CASTPSGRANEQYF

J gene: TRBJ1-6
D gene: .
V gene: TRBV7-9
clone size: .
CDR3 DNA: TGTGCCAGCAGCTTACTTGGGGCTTCACCCCTCCACTTT
CDR3 protein: CASSLLGASPLHF

J gene: TRBJ1-6
D gene: .
V gene: TRBV5-6
clone size: .
CDR3 DNA: TGTGCCAGCAGCCCGGAGGGGGGGACCTATAATTCACCCCTCCACTTT
CDR3 protein: CASSPEGGTYNSPLHF